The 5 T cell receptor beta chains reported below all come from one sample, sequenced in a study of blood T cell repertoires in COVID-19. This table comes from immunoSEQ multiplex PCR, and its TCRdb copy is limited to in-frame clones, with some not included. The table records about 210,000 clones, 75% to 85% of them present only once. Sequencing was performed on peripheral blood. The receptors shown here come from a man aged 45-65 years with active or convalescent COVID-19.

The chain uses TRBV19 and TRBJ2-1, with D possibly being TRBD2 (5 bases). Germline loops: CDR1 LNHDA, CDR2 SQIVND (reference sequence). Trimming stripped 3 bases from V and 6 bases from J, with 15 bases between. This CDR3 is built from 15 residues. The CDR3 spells CASSIQSTGSNEQFF. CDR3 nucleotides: TGTGCCAGTAGTATCCAAAGTACGGGGTCCAATGAGCAGTTCTTC.

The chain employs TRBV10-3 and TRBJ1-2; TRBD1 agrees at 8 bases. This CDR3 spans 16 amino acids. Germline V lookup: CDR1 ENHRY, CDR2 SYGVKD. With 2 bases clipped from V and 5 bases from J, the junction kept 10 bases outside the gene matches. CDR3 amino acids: CAISEPGQGGSYGYTF. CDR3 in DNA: TGTGCCATCAGTGAGCCCGGACAGGGTGGGTCTTATGGCTACACCTTC.

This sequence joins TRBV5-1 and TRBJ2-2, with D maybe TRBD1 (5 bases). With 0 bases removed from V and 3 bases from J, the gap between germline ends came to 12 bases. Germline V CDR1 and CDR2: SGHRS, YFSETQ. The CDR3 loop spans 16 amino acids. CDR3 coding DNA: TGCGCCAGCAGCTTGGGGACCCTCAGGGACACCGGGGAGCTGTTTTTT. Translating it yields CASSLGTLRDTGELFF. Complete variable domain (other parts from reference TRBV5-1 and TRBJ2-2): KAGVTQTPRYLIKTRGQQVTLSCSPISGHRSVSWYQQTPGQGLQFLFEYFSETQRNKGNFPGRFSGRQFSNSRSEMNVSTLELGDSALYLCASSLGTLRDTGELFFGEGSRLTVL.

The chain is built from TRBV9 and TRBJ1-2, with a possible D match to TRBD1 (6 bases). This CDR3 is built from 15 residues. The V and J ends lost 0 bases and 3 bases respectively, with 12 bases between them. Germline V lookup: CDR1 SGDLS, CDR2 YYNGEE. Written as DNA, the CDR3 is TGTGCCAGCAGCGTAGGAGGGGGGGGAGACTATGGCTACACCTTC. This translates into CASSVGGGGDYGYTF.

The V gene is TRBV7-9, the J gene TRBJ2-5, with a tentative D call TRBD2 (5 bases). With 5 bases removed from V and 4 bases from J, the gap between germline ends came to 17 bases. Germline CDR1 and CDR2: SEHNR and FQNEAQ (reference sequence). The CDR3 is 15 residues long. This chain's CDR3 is CASSPTGNKGETQYF. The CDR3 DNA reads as TGTGCCAGCAGCCCTACCGGGAACAAAGGAGAGACCCAGTACTTC.